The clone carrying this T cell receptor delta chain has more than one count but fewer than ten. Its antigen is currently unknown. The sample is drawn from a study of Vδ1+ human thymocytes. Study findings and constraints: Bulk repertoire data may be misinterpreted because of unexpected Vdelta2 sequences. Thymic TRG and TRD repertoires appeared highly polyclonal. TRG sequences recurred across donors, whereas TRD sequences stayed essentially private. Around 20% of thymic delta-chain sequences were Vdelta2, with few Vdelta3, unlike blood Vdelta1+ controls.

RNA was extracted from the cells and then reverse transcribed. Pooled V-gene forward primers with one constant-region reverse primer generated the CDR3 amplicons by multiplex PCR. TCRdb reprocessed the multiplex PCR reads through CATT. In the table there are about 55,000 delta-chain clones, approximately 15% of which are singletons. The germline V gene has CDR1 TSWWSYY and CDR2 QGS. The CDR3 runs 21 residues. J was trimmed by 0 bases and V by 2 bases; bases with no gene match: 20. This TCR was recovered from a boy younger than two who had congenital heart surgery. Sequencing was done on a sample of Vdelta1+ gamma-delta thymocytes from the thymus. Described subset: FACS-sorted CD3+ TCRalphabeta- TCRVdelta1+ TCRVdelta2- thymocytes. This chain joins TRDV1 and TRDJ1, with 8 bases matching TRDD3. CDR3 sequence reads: CALGEVPPSGGGGFHTDKLIF. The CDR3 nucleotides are TGTGCTCTTGGGGAAGTTCCCCCCTCCGGGGGTGGGGGATTCCACACCGATAAACTCATCTTT.